This T cell receptor beta chain appears in the sequencing data of a study of blood T cell dynamics during melanoma immunotherapy (dated by TCRdb to about 2020). Broadly, across the study: Patients had metastatic melanoma and received first-line pembrolizumab or nivolumab plus ipilimumab as standard of care in the United Kingdom. To identify early correlates of response, the study profiled peripheral T cell receptor repertoires in patients with metastatic melanoma before and after one cycle of checkpoint inhibitor therapy. A training cohort was formed from consecutive patients, and a further independent group of patients from the same centre was pooled into an external validation set. Here is what the overall study found, with its caveats: A bifurcated reorganization of the PBMC repertoire at W3, with increased clonality or increased diversity, was observed in patients who later achieved disease control, unlike in progressors. The relatively small sample size was recognized as a factor that could limit how well the results generalize. The study was unable to establish whether the T cell clones driving the repertoire changes were melanoma-specific or instead reflected general immune activation.

From a lookup of the germline V gene, CDR1 and CDR2 are KGHSH and LQKENI. The CDR3 holds 13 amino acids from the cysteine to the phenylalanine. The sequence is cut down to CDR3 DNA, 39 bases in frame from base 1. V is cut back by 6 bases and J by 8 bases, with 9 bases in the junction unmatched. This specimen's time point label, per the study, means: week 3, after first cycle of checkpoint inhibitor. Blood samples were collected before treatment (T0) and at week 3 (W3), after the first cycle of checkpoint blockade. Except for two patients with rapid clinical progression, response was assessed 12 weeks after the first infusion by RECIST 1.1; disease control meant complete response, partial response or stable disease. Patients were excluded for prior systemic cancer treatment, concomitant immunosuppressant therapy or synchronous other active malignancies. Both bulk PBMC and plasma cell-free DNA were sequenced for TCR beta so that circulating cells and T cell turnover could be tracked. PBMC were isolated from blood with Lymphoprep and SepMate tubes, followed by red cell lysis. QIAamp DNA Blood Mini kits were used to extract DNA from PBMC and from sorted T cell subsets.

For every bulk PBMC sample, a fixed 350 ng of DNA was loaded. TCR beta CDR3 sequences were amplified from genomic DNA using the immunoSEQ TCRb Assay kit according to manufacturer instructions. The KAPA Library Quantification Kit for Illumina platforms was used to quantify pooled libraries by qPCR. Pooled libraries were sequenced on an Illumina NextSeq 500, clustered at about 0.6-1.2 pM. The published analysis was carried out like this. Analysis of the TCR data relied on immunoSEQ ANALYZER and the R LymphoSeq package. A rearrangement efficiency score was calculated as productive divided by the sum of productive and non-productive CDR3 sequences. Clonality was measured with the Gini coefficient and diversity with the Renyi index at alpha=1, compared pairwise between timepoints within each patient. In LymphoSeq, clonal relatedness was computed with an edit distance of 3 and repertoire similarity was computed with the Bhattacharyya coefficient. To classify response, a linear discriminant analysis based on week-3 changes in clonality and diversity was built with the R MASS and caret packages. The source is immuneACCESS, and TCRdb retained only in-frame sequences with V and J called. Part of the clones is not carried over; for the studies checked, unresolved V genes explain less than half of this, and the remainder is unexplained. V and J calls and clone size are given by that table; D and trimming were obtained from the DNA. The sample table holds some 9,800 clones, of which approximately 91% were seen once. The top ten hold just over 4% of the sample.

In regard to this clone: It lacks a known antigen. No base quality values were provided; no much bigger clone lies one nucleotide off.

The sequences come from blood, collected from a patient treated with checkpoint blockade. The rearranged segments are TRBV18 and TRBJ1-2, with 7 junctional bases fitting TRBD1. This receptor was taken from a human donor with melanoma. The DNA sequence follows: TGTGCCAGCTCGCCGACAGGGACCCTCGGCTACACCTTC. Its coded protein is CASSPTGTLGYTF.